This T cell receptor beta chain was sequenced for a study of early T cells in non-severe SARS-CoV-2 infection. Whole-study context: Alpha and beta chains were unpaired, from unsorted whole-blood bulk RNA.

The CDR3 is 14 amino acids. The germline V gene has CDR1 SGHTA and CDR2 FQGNSA. The V end lost 5 bases, the J end lost 10 bases, and 15 bases lay between the germline ends. On this clonotype itself: The target antigen is unknown.

The study, taken as a whole, reports: Matching results from VDJdb favored anti-spike CD8 responses, leaving private and CD4 specificities undetected.

In the library, individual cDNA molecules carried attached unique molecular identifiers. Each CDR3 protein is one row after TCRdb ran MiXCR on the 5' RACE reads. This table holds 75,000 to 100,000 distinct CDR3 sequences, about 14% found once. Sequenced: whole blood. The J gene is TRBJ1-6, the V gene TRBV7-2; possible D gene TRBD1, 5 bases. The sequence derives from an adult who was a healthcare worker with PCR-confirmed SARS-CoV-2 infection or an uninfected control (not recorded which). DNA of the CDR3: TGTGCCAGCAGCCCCGACCAGGGTCGATCACCCCTCCACTTT. The encoded protein is CASSPDQGRSPLHF. Full variable domain (missing parts from reference TRBV7-2 and TRBJ1-6): GAGVSQSPSNKVTEKGKDVELRCDPISGHTALYWYRQSLGQGLEFLIYFQGNSAPDKSGLPSDRFSAERTGGSVSTLTIQRTQQEDSAVYLCASSPDQGRSPLHFGNGTRLTVT.